The clone carrying this T cell receptor beta chain was counted only a few times. Its specificity is not known. This specimen comes from a study of blood T cells in healthy people across ages. Trimming left V 1 base short and J 0 bases short, with 7 bases between. Germline assignment: CDR1 MGHDK and CDR2 SYGVNS. This CDR3 contains 14 residues. Together with a sample-barcoded 5' primer, a J-beta primer mix was included in a second PCR lasting roughly 6 to 12 cycles. Each CDR3 protein gets one entry after TCRdb re-called the 5' RACE reads with MiXCR. The table lists more than 1 million distinct CDR3 sequences, less than 50% of them singletons, with 18% in the top ten. Per sample, extraction of total RNA gave at least 5.5 micrograms in every case. General study findings and limits: Lack of knowledge of donor CMV status possibly confounded expanded clonotype changes.

Sequenced input: blood. This clonotype was obtained from a woman aged 55-70 years in good health. The chain combines TRBV25-1 with TRBJ2-7, with D uncertain. The CDR3 reads CASSELRSSYEQYF. The CDR3 coding sequence is TGTGCCAGCAGTGAATTGCGTAGCTCCTACGAGCAGTACTTC.